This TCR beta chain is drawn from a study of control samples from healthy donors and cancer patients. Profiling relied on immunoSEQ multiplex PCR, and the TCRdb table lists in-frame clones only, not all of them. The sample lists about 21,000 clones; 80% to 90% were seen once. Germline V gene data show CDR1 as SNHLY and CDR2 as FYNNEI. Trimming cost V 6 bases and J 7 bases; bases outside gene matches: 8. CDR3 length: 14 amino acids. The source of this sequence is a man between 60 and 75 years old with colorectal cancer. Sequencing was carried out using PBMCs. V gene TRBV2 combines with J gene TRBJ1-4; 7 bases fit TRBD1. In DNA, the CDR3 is TGTGCCAGCAGAGACAGGGTGGGCAGTGAAAAACTGTTTTTT. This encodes CASRDRVGSEKLFF.